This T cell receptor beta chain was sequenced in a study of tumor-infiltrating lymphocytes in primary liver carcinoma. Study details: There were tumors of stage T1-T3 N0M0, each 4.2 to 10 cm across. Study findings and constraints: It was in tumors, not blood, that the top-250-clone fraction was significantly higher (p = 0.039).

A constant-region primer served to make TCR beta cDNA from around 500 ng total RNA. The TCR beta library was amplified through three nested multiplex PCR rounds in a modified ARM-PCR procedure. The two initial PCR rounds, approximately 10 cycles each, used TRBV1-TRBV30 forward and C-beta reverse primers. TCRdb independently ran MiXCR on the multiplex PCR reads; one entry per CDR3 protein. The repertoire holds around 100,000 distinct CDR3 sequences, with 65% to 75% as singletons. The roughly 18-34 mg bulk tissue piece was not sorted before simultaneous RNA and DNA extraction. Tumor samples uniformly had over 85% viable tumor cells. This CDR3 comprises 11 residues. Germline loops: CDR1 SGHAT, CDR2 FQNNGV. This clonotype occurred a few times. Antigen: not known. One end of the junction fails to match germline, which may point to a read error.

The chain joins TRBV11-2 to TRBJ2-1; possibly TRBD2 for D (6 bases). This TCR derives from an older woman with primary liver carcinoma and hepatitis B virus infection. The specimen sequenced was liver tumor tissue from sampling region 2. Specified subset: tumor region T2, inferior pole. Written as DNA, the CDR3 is TGTGTCAGCAGCACGGGACTTCGGGAATTCTTC. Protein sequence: CVSSTGLREFF.